In this sample, the clone carrying this TCR beta chain turned up many times. Its target is not known. With listed TCR primers and previously described methods, bulk TCR libraries were prepared. TCRdb passed the PCR reads through MiXCR, listing each CDR3 protein once. The sample holds around 300,000 distinct CDR3 sequences, roughly 24% seen once. CD8+CD4-CCR7+CD45RA+ sorting gave the naive CD8 T cells. The data are from a study of molecular identifiers for immune sequencing clone quantification. Whole-study results and caveats: Spiked Jurkat TCR RNA from one cell was reportedly detectable among about 1 million naive cells.

This TCR derives from a human donor in good health. Some libraries in this study had Jurkat cell RNA spiked in. Sequenced input: naive CD8+ T cells from blood, with Jurkat cell RNA spiked in. Indicated subset: FACS-sorted CD8+CD4-CCR7+CD45RA+ naive T cells.

The CDR3 is CASSYLQGTTEAFF. The CDR3 DNA is TGTGCCAGCAGCTATTTACAGGGGACCACTGAAGCTTTCTTT. V and J are TRBV5-6 and TRBJ1-1, with TRBD1 matching over 7 bases. Trimming took 3 bases from V and 4 from J; bases not matched to a gene: 6. Germline lookup yields CDR1 SGHDT and CDR2 YYEEEE. The CDR3 runs 14 residues.